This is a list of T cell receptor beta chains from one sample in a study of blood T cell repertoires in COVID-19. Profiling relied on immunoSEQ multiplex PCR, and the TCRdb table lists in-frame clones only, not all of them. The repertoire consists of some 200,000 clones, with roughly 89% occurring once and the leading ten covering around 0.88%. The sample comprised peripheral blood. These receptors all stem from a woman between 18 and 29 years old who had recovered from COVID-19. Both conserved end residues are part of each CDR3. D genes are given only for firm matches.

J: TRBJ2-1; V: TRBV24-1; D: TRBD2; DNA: TGTGCCACGTCCTCCCAGCGGGGGGAGAACTACAATGAGCAGTTCTTC; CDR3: CATSSQRGENYNEQFF
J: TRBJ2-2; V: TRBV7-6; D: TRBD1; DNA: TGTGCCAGCAGCTTAAGGGAGACAGGGGGGTGGCGAACCGGGGAGCTGTTTTTT; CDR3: CASSLRETGGWRTGELFF
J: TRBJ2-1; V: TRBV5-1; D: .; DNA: TGCGCCAGCAGCTTACTTGCTCTGGACAATGAGCAGTTCTTC; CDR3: CASSLLALDNEQFF
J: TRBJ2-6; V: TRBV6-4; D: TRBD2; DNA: TGTGCCAGCAGTGACTCGGGAGGTCCGGGCAGCGGGGACTCTGGGGCCAACGTCCTGACTTTC; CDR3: CASSDSGGPGSGDSGANVLTF
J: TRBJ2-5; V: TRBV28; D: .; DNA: TGTGCCAGCAGTCCCCCCATCGACTCGGAGACCCAGTACTTC; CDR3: CASSPPIDSETQYF
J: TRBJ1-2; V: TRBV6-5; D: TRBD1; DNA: TGTGCCACCCGGTCGGCAGGGGGCATCTATGGCTACACCTTC; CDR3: CATRSAGGIYGYTF
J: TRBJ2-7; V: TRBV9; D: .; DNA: TGTGCCAGCAGCTCGACAGGTTACTCCTACGAGCAGTACTTC; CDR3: CASSSTGYSYEQYF
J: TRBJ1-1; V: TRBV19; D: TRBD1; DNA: TGTGCCAGCGCCATTGGACAGGGGAACACTGAAGCTTTCTTT; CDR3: CASAIGQGNTEAFF
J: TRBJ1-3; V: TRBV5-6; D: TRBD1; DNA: TGTGCCAGCAGCCTCACAGACAGGGGGCCTGGAAACACCATATATTTT; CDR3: CASSLTDRGPGNTIYF
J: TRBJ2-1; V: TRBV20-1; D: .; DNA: TGCAGTGCTAGTCCTATCCCCGGACAGAGAGTCCACAATGAGCAGTTCTTC; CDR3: CSASPIPGQRVHNEQFF
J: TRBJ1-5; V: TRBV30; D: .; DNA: TGTGCCTGGAACAGGGATAGCAATCAGCCCCAGCATTTT; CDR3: CAWNRDSNQPQHF